These 14 T cell receptor beta chains were sequenced from one sample in a study of T cells in Graves' hyperthyroidism and ophthalmopathy. The CDR3 regions of TCR beta were amplified from RNA transcripts. Researchers ran a first-round RT-PCR on the TCR CDR3 using the HTBI primer set. TCRdb reprocessed the multiplex PCR reads with MiXCR, giving one entry per CDR3 protein. The table shows under 450,000 distinct CDR3 sequences, with roughly 13% occurring only once. Input material: blood. These receptors were taken from a man aged 25-45 years with Graves' hyperthyroidism that later progressed to Graves' ophthalmopathy.

In this sample, this clonotype turned up many times. The chain combines TRBV28 with TRBJ1-6, with D maybe TRBD1 (6 bases). V was shortened by 3 bases and J by 9 bases, with 12 bases between the two germline ends. Germline V gives CDR1 MDHEN, CDR2 SYDVKM. The CDR3 contains 14 residues. CDR3 sequence reads: CASSFRARGSPLHF. The DNA of the CDR3 is TGTGCCAGCAGTTTCAGGGCCAGGGGTTCACCCCTCCACTTT. Filled out from reference TRBV28 and TRBJ1-6, the complete variable domain reads DVKVTQSSRYLVKRTGEKVFLECVQDMDHENMFWYRQDPGLGLRLIYFSYDVKMKEKGDIPEGYSVSREKKERFSLILESASTNQTSMYLCASSFRARGSPLHFGNGTRLTVT.

This clonotype was seen only a few times. The CDR3 region is CASAGQGIKDEQFF. The CDR3 DNA is TGCGCCAGCGCAGGACAGGGAATTAAGGATGAGCAGTTCTTC. The rearrangement uses TRBV5-1 and TRBJ2-1; 8 bases match TRBD1. The germline CDR1 and CDR2 sequences are SGHRS and YFSETQ. This CDR3 spans 14 amino acids. The V segment lost 7 bases and the J segment 8 bases; nucleotides outside the gene matches: 11.

This clonotype has at least ten counts. This chain connects TRBV12-3 or TRBV12-4 to TRBJ1-6; D is undetermined. The CDR3 contains 15 residues. V was pared by 3 bases and J by 7 bases, with 13 bases between. CDR3 protein: CASSFQQIGNSPLHF. In DNA, the CDR3 is TGTGCCAGCAGTTTCCAACAGATCGGGAATTCACCCCTCCACTTT.

V usage is TRBV10-3 and J usage is TRBJ1-4, with D perhaps matching TRBD1 (6 bases). Trimming shortened V by 4 bases and J by 5 bases, and 17 bases separated the two germline ends. The CDR3 has 16 residues. Germline V CDR1 and CDR2: ENHRY, SYGVKD. In DNA, the CDR3 is TGTGCCATCAGTGGTGATCTAGTGGACAGAAATGAAAAACTGTTTTTT. Translating gives CAISGDLVDRNEKLFF.

This clonotype was detected many times. The chain combines TRBV12-3 or TRBV12-4 with TRBJ1-2; D unresolved. The V gene lost 3 bases and the J gene lost 0 bases, with 8 bases spanning the gap. This CDR3 is built from 14 residues. The CDR3 loop is CASSLRISNYGYTF. The CDR3 DNA reads TGTGCCAGCAGTTTGAGGATTTCTAACTATGGCTACACCTTC.

This clonotype was found many times. The chain carries TRBV12-3 or TRBV12-4 and TRBJ2-7; D remains unclear. This CDR3 region has 16 residues. Deletions cut 1 base from V and 6 bases from J, with 19 bases between. The CDR3 reads CASSLGGNPIQVEQYF. CDR3 sequence (DNA): TGTGCCAGCAGTTTAGGAGGAAACCCGATCCAGGTCGAGCAGTACTTC.

This clonotype has at least ten counts. J is TRBJ1-1 and V is TRBV4-2, with D hard to call. V was shortened by 0 bases and J by 8 bases, with 16 bases between the two germline ends. This CDR3 region has 15 residues. Germline CDR1 LGHNA, CDR2 YNFKEQ. The CDR3 nucleotides read TGTGCCAGCAGCCAAGATTTGGTAGGTTCCTCCGAAGCTTTCTTT. Protein product: CASSQDLVGSSEAFF.

The rearrangement joins TRBV6-1 to TRBJ1-4, with 10 bases that match TRBD1. V gave up 6 bases and J gave up 0 bases; unmatched junction bases: 7. CDR3 length: 17 amino acids. Germline CDR1 is MNHNS and CDR2 is SASEGT. The CDR3 reads CASRPGQGSATNEKLFF. CDR3 sequence (DNA): TGTGCCAGCAGACCGGGACAGGGGTCTGCAACTAATGAAAAACTGTTTTTT.

Concerning this clonotype itself: Possible read error: a much larger clone is one base away. The rearrangement uses TRBV9 and TRBJ2-5; TRBD2 agrees at 9 bases. The CDR3 totals 17 residues. CDR1 is SGDLS and CDR2 is YYNGEE in the germline V gene. V lost 0 bases to trimming and J lost 9 bases; unmatched junction nucleotides: 15. The DNA of the CDR3 is TGTGCCAGCAGCGTAGGGCCAGCGGGGGGCGACCTGTGGCCCCAGTACTTC. As protein: CASSVGPAGGDLWPQYF.

The rearrangement uses TRBV6-1 and TRBJ2-3, with D tentatively TRBD2 (5 bases). The CDR3 consists of 18 residues. V lost 2 bases and J lost 0, with 18 bases in between. Germline CDR1 is MNHNS and CDR2 is SASEGT. DNA of the CDR3: TGTGCCAGCAGTGAATATCGAGCGGTGTATGGCAGCACAGATACGCAGTATTTT. This sequence encodes CASSEYRAVYGSTDTQYF.

This clonotype was found a few times. This sequence joins TRBV7-6 and TRBJ2-1, with TRBD2 matching 8 bases. CDR3 length: 15 amino acids. The V and J ends lost 5 bases and 1 base, in that order; junction bases with no gene match: 4. Germline CDR1 and CDR2: SGHVS and FNYEAQ. As DNA, the CDR3 is TGTGCCAGCAGCCTTAGCGGGGAGTCCTACAATGAGCAGTTCTTC. This encodes CASSLSGESYNEQFF.

Note on this clonotype: This CDR3 fails to terminate in the conserved phenylalanine or tryptophan, so it likely reflects a read error. The chain couples TRBV28 to TRBJ1-5; possibly TRBD1 for D (6 bases). Trimming cost V 6 bases and J 6 bases, with 15 bases left between them. Germline loops: CDR1 MDHEN, CDR2 SYDVKM. This CDR3 region has 14 residues. For the CDR3, the DNA is TGTGCCAGCAGGCCAACAGGGCCCAGTCAGCCCCAGCATTCT. This sequence encodes CASRPTGPSQPQHS.

The chain combines TRBV12-3 or TRBV12-4 with TRBJ2-2; possible D gene TRBD1, 6 bases. The CDR3 is made up of 14 amino acids. V gave up 2 bases and J gave up 6 bases, with 10 bases separating them. Written as DNA, the CDR3 is TGTGCCAGCAGTTTAAGGGGGTTGGCCGGGGAGCTGTTTTTT. Encoded protein: CASSLRGLAGELFF.

About this clonotype itself: The conserved final phenylalanine or tryptophan is absent from the CDR3, which likely points to a read error. The chain couples TRBV20-1 to TRBJ2-7; 9 bases map to TRBD1. The CDR3 consists of 15 residues. Looked up from germline, CDR1 is DFQATT and CDR2 is SNEGSKA (reference sequence). V trimming: 4 bases; J trimming: 2 bases; junction bases outside the gene matches: 9. CDR3 region: CSATQGQGLTYEQYL. Here the CDR3 DNA reads TGCAGTGCTACACAGGGACAGGGACTTACCTACGAGCAGTACCTC.